This T cell receptor beta chain originates from a study of blood T cells in healthy people across ages. The second PCR ran about 6 to 12 cycles with a sample-barcoded 5' primer and J-beta primers. Using its own MiXCR run on the 5' RACE reads, TCRdb lists one record per CDR3 protein. The sample includes hundreds of thousands of distinct CDR3 sequences, around 50% of them seen just once. This clonotype has just a few counts. Per the germline V gene, CDR1 is SGHTA and CDR2 is FQGNSA. The CDR3 totals 16 residues. Trimming took off 5 bases at V and 5 bases at J, with 21 bases between the two ends. Specimen: blood. The rearrangement links TRBV7-2 to TRBJ2-5; unclear D gene. This TCR was recovered from a woman older than 75 in good health. Here the CDR3 DNA reads TGTGCCAGCAGCCGCGAACGTGTAGGGTCGTGGGAGACCCAGTACTTC. Translating gives CASSRERVGSWETQYF.